This T cell receptor beta chain comes out of a study of T cell clones after liver transplantation (dated by TCRdb to the late 2010s). Describing the broader study: The samples were obtained from ITN030ST, a randomized trial that attempted immunosuppression withdrawal within 2 years after liver transplantation. Donor-reactive T cell clones were identified by TCRbeta sequencing following a pre-transplant mixed lymphocyte reaction and were subsequently tracked in post-transplant blood. Third party-reactive TCRbeta sequences were also identified from pre-transplant MLRs to serve as an antigen-independent comparator for donor-reactive sequences. Three of the eight recipients were HCV-positive; the others were transplanted for non-autoimmune, non-viral indications. No induction therapy was given to the subjects, and standard immunosuppression was administered until randomization at 12-24 months post-transplant. Tolerance was defined as complete immunosuppression withdrawal for at least one year with no rise in liver enzymes beyond twice the upper limit of normal. Blood samples were collected pre-transplant, pre-randomization before withdrawal, and post-randomization after either complete withdrawal or failed withdrawal. A cohort of 8 liver transplant recipients was studied, of whom 3 were classified as tolerant and 5 as non-tolerant. Overall study outcomes, separate from this receptor: Since no allograft tissue specimens were available, donor-reactive T cells may have migrated into the graft instead of being deleted. When repertoire turnover was taken into account, detection of donor-reactive sequences was significantly reduced in 7 of 8 subjects for CD4 and in 8 of 8 subjects for CD8. In a couple of subjects, low numbers of available donor cells limited the measurable donor-reactive repertoire. Donor-reactive sequences declined more than third party-reactive ones, suggesting partial antigen-specific deletion unrelated to withdrawal success. The conclusions were considered preliminary, being limited by small, heterogeneous patient numbers and non-standardized post-transplant time points. Circulating donor-reactive CD4 TCRbeta sequences fell significantly post-transplant in most of the 8 subjects, irrespective of tolerance or HCV status.

High-throughput TCRbeta CDR3 sequencing of frozen genomic DNA was performed by immunoSEQ, with PCR amplification, mapping, bias correction and internal controls included. Turning to the authors' computational methods: Productive rearrangements were kept, and unique TCRbeta sequences were defined by CDR3 nucleotide sequence plus V and J gene. For classification of a sequence as donor-reactive, at least 5-fold expansion in CFSE-low cells relative to unstimulated pre-transplant cells and a frequency of at least 0.01% were required. To ensure at least 90% detection power, minimum frequency thresholds were set for each subject based on that subject's lowest-template unstimulated sample. Repertoire turnover was measured by Jensen-Shannon divergence between the top 1000 TCRbeta sequences post- and pre-transplant. Two-sided Fisher's exact tests were used to test for changes in the detection of donor-reactive sequences. TCRdb's version of the immuneACCESS table is confined to in-frame rearrangements and falls short of the full clone set. An unresolved V gene accounts for under half of the shortfall where checked; the remainder is of unknown origin. V, J and clone size derive from that table, while D and trimming were established from the DNA sequence. This sample is represented by 99,000 or so clones; roughly four fifths of them were singletons. Over 0.75% of the sample rests with the top ten.

The time point tag for this specimen amounts to: pre-transplant. Unstimulated PBMCs, after thawing, were stained for CD3, CD4 and CD8 and then FACS-sorted into CD3+CD4+ and CD3+CD8+ populations. Randomization to immunosuppression withdrawal applied to every one of the 8 studied subjects. The Qiagen DNeasy Blood and Tissue Kit was used for isolation of genomic DNA. Measured from the cysteine to the phenylalanine, the CDR3 is 16 residues long. The sequence is cut down to CDR3 DNA, 48 bases in frame from base 1. CDR1 and CDR2, looked up from the germline V gene, are MGHRA and YSYEKL. The germline ends are 19 bases apart after V is trimmed by 1 base and J by 7 bases. About this clone itself: Its antigen has not been determined. No base qualities exist here, and no much larger clone lies one base off it.

In this chain, TRBV4-1 is recombined with TRBJ1-2, with TRBD1 perhaps the D gene, on 6 matching bases. The TCR sequence derives from a human donor who received a liver transplant. The sequencing used CD4+ T cells from blood, collected before liver transplant. The DNA is as follows: TGCGCCAGCAGCCAAGTGGGCGCCGAAGGGGGTGGTGGCTACACCTTC. This gives the protein CASSQVGAEGGGGYTF.